These 24 T cell receptor beta chains were sequenced from one sample in a study of PD-L1 blockade in urothelial cancer. Sequenced by immunoSEQ multiplex PCR; TCRdb stores in-frame clones only, minus some. Among about 30,000 clones listed, 84% were seen once. This sample's time point: pretreatment peripheral blood. Source: PBMCs, taken around atezolizumab (anti-PD-L1) treatment. These receptors all stem from a man between 60 and 75 years old with urothelial cancer.

In this sample, this clone turned up a few times. V gene TRBV27 combines with J gene TRBJ2-3; possibly TRBD1 for D (6 bases). Germline assignment: CDR1 MNHEY and CDR2 SMNVEV (reference sequence). V lost 5 bases and J lost 2, with 14 bases in between. The CDR3 is 15 residues long. The CDR3 is CASSPQGPLTDTQYF. The CDR3 DNA reads as TGTGCCAGCAGTCCCCAGGGGCCACTCACAGATACGCAGTATTTT.

V and J are TRBV5-1 and TRBJ2-1, with 8 bases identical to TRBD2. Germline trimming cut 5 bases from V and 4 bases from J; bases unmatched to any gene: 11. CDR1 and CDR2 (germline): SGHRS, YFSETQ. This CDR3 is 16 amino acids long. DNA of the CDR3: TGCGCCAGCAGTTACGGGGGGGGGTTGATGTACAATGAGCAGTTCTTC. It is translated as CASSYGGGLMYNEQFF.

This chain links TRBV7-9 with TRBJ2-1, with 10 nucleotides matching TRBD2. V was pared by 4 bases and J by 0 bases, with 3 bases of the junction left unmatched. CDR3 size: 16 residues. Germline CDR1 reads SEHNR; CDR2 reads FQNEAQ (reference sequence). This CDR3 reads CASSSKREGSYNEQFF. In nucleotides, the CDR3 is TGTGCCAGCAGCTCGAAGCGGGAGGGCTCCTACAATGAGCAGTTCTTC.

The V and J genes are TRBV6-1 and TRBJ1-1; the D is unclear. The CDR3 runs to 13 residues. CDR1 is MNHNS, CDR2 SASEGT, per germline. Trimming cost V 7 bases and J 5 bases, with 14 bases left between them. The CDR3, as DNA: TGTGCCAGCACCCTCGGCGGGATTACTGAAGCTTTCTTT. Its translation: CASTLGGITEAFF.

The chain links TRBV5-1 to TRBJ1-5, with D tentatively TRBD1 (5 bases). Germline CDR1 reads SGHRS; CDR2 reads YFSETQ. V was trimmed by 5 bases and J by 2 bases, leaving 8 bases between them. This CDR3 comprises 13 residues. CDR3 nucleotide sequence: TGCGCCAGCAGTGGGGGGGGCAATCAGCCCCAGCATTTT. Translation gives CASSGGGNQPQHF.

The V call is TRBV5-4, the J call TRBJ2-1, with 14 bases that match TRBD2. The CDR3 spans 17 residues. Trimming removed 2 bases from V and 8 bases from J; junction bases left unmatched: 9. The germline CDR1 and CDR2 sequences are SGHNT and YYREEE (reference sequence). CDR3 in amino acids: CASSFRLAGGPSYEQFF. The CDR3 DNA reads as TGTGCCAGCAGCTTCAGACTAGCGGGAGGGCCATCGTATGAGCAGTTCTTC. Full variable domain (missing parts from reference TRBV5-4 and TRBJ2-1): ETGVTQSPTHLIKTRGQQVTLRCSSQSGHNTVSWYQQALGQGPQFIFQYYREEENGRGNFPPRFSGLQFPNYSSELNVNALELDDSALYLCASSFRLAGGPSYEQFFGPGTRLTVL.

The chain employs TRBV2 and TRBJ2-7; D is uncertain. The CDR3 has 10 residues. Germline loops: CDR1 SNHLY, CDR2 FYNNEI. Trimming took off 7 bases at V and 7 bases at J, with 8 bases between the two ends. The CDR3 loop reads CASTREEQYF. CDR3 sequence (DNA): TGTGCCAGCACTCGAGAGGAGCAGTACTTC.

V is TRBV28 and J is TRBJ1-5, with D hard to call. Germline CDR1 reads MDHEN; CDR2 reads SYDVKM. CDR3 length: 16 amino acids. V lost 6 bases, J lost 4 bases, and 19 bases lay in between. The CDR3 protein is CASRPSMAGSNQPQHF. For the CDR3, the DNA is TGTGCCAGCAGACCTTCGATGGCAGGATCTAATCAGCCCCAGCATTTT. Drawing the rest from reference TRBV28 and TRBJ1-5, the complete variable domain is DVKVTQSSRYLVKRTGEKVFLECVQDMDHENMFWYRQDPGLGLRLIYFSYDVKMKEKGDIPEGYSVSREKKERFSLILESASTNQTSMYLCASRPSMAGSNQPQHFGDGTRLSIL.

This chain joins TRBV11-2 and TRBJ2-1; 13 bases match TRBD2. Germline CDR1 SGHAT, CDR2 FQNNGV. This CDR3 has 17 residues. V shed 5 bases and J 2 bases; nucleotides not matched to a gene: 6. CDR3: CASSQLAGGVPYNEQFF. The CDR3 DNA sequence: TGTGCCAGCAGCCAACTAGCGGGAGGGGTCCCCTACAATGAGCAGTTCTTC. The full variable domain, with the rest looked up from reference TRBV11-2 and TRBJ2-1, is EAGVAQSPRYKIIEKRQSVAFWCNPISGHATLYWYQQILGQGPKLLIQFQNNGVVDDSQLPKDRFSAERLKGVDSTLKIQPAKLEDSAVYLCASSQLAGGVPYNEQFFGPGTRLTVL.

The chain carries TRBV19 and TRBJ1-6, with TRBD1 identical over 7 bases. The J segment lost 1 base and the V segment lost 3 bases, leaving 3 bases of the junction unmatched. CDR3 length: 16 residues. CDR1 and CDR2 from the germline V gene are LNHDA and SQIVND (reference sequence). The CDR3 bases are TGTGCCAGTAGTATCAAGGGGGCATCCTATAATTCACCCCTCCACTTT. It codes for CASSIKGASYNSPLHF.

The J gene is TRBJ2-7, the V gene TRBV2, with D possibly being TRBD1 (5 bases). The germline V and J ends were trimmed by 6 bases and 2 bases, with 11 bases remaining between them. The CDR3 contains 13 residues. CDR1 SNHLY and CDR2 FYNNEI come from the germline V gene. Written as DNA, the CDR3 is TGTGCCAGCAGCCAGGGTTACCCCTACGAGCAGTACTTC. Translating gives CASSQGYPYEQYF.

This clone was counted a single time. This rearrangement joins TRBV19 to TRBJ2-5; D is perhaps TRBD2 (6 bases). The V gene lost 1 base and the J gene lost 4 bases, with 10 bases spanning the gap. The CDR3 is made up of 14 amino acids. Germline V gene data show CDR1 as LNHDA and CDR2 as SQIVND (reference sequence). DNA for the CDR3: TGTGCCAGTAGTATAGTGCGGGGTAGAGAGACCCAGTACTTC. It is translated as CASSIVRGRETQYF.

This chain joins TRBV15 and TRBJ2-1; 8 bases are a match to TRBD2. V lost 1 base to trimming and J lost 0 bases; unmatched junction nucleotides: 2. The germline CDR1 and CDR2 sequences are LNHNV and YYDKDF (reference sequence). The CDR3 has 16 residues. CDR3 protein: CATSRGSGSSYNEQFF. As DNA, the CDR3 is TGTGCCACCAGCAGAGGAAGCGGGAGCTCCTACAATGAGCAGTTCTTC. Supplemented by reference TRBV15 and TRBJ2-1, the full variable domain reads DAMVIQNPRYQVTQFGKPVTLSCSQTLNHNVMYWYQQKSSQAPKLLFHYYDKDFNNEADTPDNFQSRRPNTSFCFLDIRSPGLGDTAMYLCATSRGSGSSYNEQFFGPGTRLTVL.

The chain has TRBV6-5 and TRBJ2-7; 7 positions match TRBD2. J gave up 4 bases and V 4 bases, and 7 bases lay outside the gene matches. This CDR3 has 14 amino acids. Germline V gene data show CDR1 as MNHEY and CDR2 as SVGAGI. CDR3 loop: CASSWSGGGYEQYF. Here the CDR3 DNA reads TGTGCCAGCAGTTGGTCGGGGGGAGGGTACGAGCAGTACTTC.

This chain connects TRBV10-3 to TRBJ2-5, with 7 bases matching TRBD1. V gave up 6 bases and J gave up 0 bases; unmatched junction bases: 4. This CDR3 is 14 amino acids long. The V gene's germline CDR1 is ENHRY and CDR2 SYGVKD. CDR3 protein: CAISHTGDQETQYF. Written as DNA, the CDR3 is TGTGCCATCAGCCATACAGGGGACCAAGAGACCCAGTACTTC.

The V call is TRBV27, the J call TRBJ2-5; the match to TRBD2 covers 9 bases. Losses at the gene ends were 6 bases for V and 5 bases for J; bases not matched to a gene: 7. CDR1 is MNHEY, CDR2 SMNVEV, per germline (reference sequence). The CDR3 spans 14 residues. The CDR3: CASRGLATLETQYF. For the CDR3, the DNA is TGTGCCAGCAGGGGACTAGCTACGCTCGAGACCCAGTACTTC.

The chain carries TRBV5-5 and TRBJ1-3; D not resolved. The CDR3 spans 15 residues. The germline V gene encodes CDR1 SGHKS and CDR2 YYEKEE (reference sequence). Trimming left V 0 bases short and J 0 bases short, with 7 bases between. The CDR3 sequence: CASSLESISGNTIYF. The CDR3, as DNA: TGTGCCAGCAGCTTGGAATCCATCTCTGGAAACACCATATATTTT.

This clone has a handful of counts. This chain connects TRBV4-1 to TRBJ1-1, with unresolved D. Germline V gene data show CDR1 as MGHRA and CDR2 as YSYEKL. The CDR3 length is 14 residues. Trimming removed 1 base at V and 6 bases at J, with 12 bases between. The CDR3 loop reads CASSQGGEGSEAFF. CDR3 bases: TGCGCCAGCAGCCAAGGAGGCGAAGGATCTGAAGCTTTCTTT.

The chain joins TRBV6-5 to TRBJ2-7; possibly TRBD2 for D (6 bases). The CDR3 sequence is 14 residues long. Germline V gives CDR1 MNHEY, CDR2 SVGAGI. Trimming removed 6 bases from V and 3 bases from J, with 15 bases in between. This CDR3 reads CASSPGTGNYEQYF. CDR3 in DNA: TGTGCCAGCAGCCCCGGGACTGGGAACTACGAGCAGTACTTC.

The chain is built from TRBV7-3 and TRBJ2-7; TRBD2 aligns across 7 bases. The CDR3 length is 16 residues. Germline lookup yields CDR1 SGHTA and CDR2 FQGTGA. V was clipped by 5 bases and J by 1 base; unmatched bases: 11. The CDR3 nucleotides read TGTGCCAGCAGCCTACGCGGGGGTAGGGAGTCCTACGAGCAGTACTTC. Protein: CASSLRGGRESYEQYF.

The chain uses TRBV10-3 and TRBJ2-1; TRBD1 matches 8 bases. Germline lookup yields CDR1 ENHRY and CDR2 SYGVKD. V trimming: 6 bases; J trimming: 6 bases; junction bases outside the gene matches: 7. CDR3 size: 14 residues. The CDR3 nucleotides read TGTGCCATCAGGCGGCAGGGGGCTTCCAATGAGCAGTTCTTC. Its translation is CAIRRQGASNEQFF.

The CDR3 DNA reads as TGTGCCAGCAGCTTAAAGGGACTAGCGGGAGGAACGAACACCGGGGAGCTGTTTTTT. Protein: CASSLKGLAGGTNTGELFF. J is TRBJ2-2 and V is TRBV7-3; 15 bases match TRBD2. From germline, CDR1 is SGHTA and CDR2 FQGTGA. V shed 1 base, J shed 0 bases, and the junction held 3 bases outside the gene matches. There are 19 residues in the CDR3.

The chain joins TRBV5-1 to TRBJ2-2; TRBD1 aligns across 9 bases. CDR3 size: 15 residues. J gave up 4 bases and V 2 bases, and 3 bases lay outside the gene matches. Germline CDR1 reads SGHRS; CDR2 reads YFSETQ. The CDR3 nucleotides are TGCGCCAGCAGCTTTAGGACAGGGGCCACCGGGGAGCTGTTTTTT. Protein product: CASSFRTGATGELFF.

V usage is TRBV7-9 and J usage is TRBJ2-3; TRBD2 matches 9 bases. Germline V gene sequence: CDR1 SEHNR, CDR2 FQNEAQ (reference sequence). With V trimmed by 5 bases and J by 0 bases, 6 bases remained unmatched. CDR3 length: 16 residues. The CDR3 nucleotides are TGTGCCAGCAGCCCGCGACTAGCGGAAAGCACAGATACGCAGTATTTT. Translating it yields CASSPRLAESTDTQYF.